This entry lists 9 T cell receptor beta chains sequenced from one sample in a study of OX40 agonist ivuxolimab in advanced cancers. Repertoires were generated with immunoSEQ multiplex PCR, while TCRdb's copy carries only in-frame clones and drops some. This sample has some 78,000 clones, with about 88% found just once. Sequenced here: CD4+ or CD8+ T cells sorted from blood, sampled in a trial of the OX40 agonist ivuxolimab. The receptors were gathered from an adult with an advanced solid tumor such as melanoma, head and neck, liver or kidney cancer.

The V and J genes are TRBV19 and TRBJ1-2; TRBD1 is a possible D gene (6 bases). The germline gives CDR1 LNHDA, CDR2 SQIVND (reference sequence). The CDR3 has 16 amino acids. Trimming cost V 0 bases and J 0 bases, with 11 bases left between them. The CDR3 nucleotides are TGTGCCAGTAGTATAGAGAAGGGGGGGCCTAACTATGGCTACACCTTC. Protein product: CASSIEKGGPNYGYTF.

The CDR3 loop is CAISIDRTQANYGYTF. Here the CDR3 DNA reads TGTGCCATCAGTATAGACAGGACTCAAGCTAACTATGGCTACACCTTC. The rearrangement uses TRBV10-3 and TRBJ1-2; D might be TRBD1 (6 bases). Germline CDR1 reads ENHRY; CDR2 reads SYGVKD. Trimming removed 5 bases from V and 0 bases from J, with 16 bases in between. This CDR3 region has 16 residues.

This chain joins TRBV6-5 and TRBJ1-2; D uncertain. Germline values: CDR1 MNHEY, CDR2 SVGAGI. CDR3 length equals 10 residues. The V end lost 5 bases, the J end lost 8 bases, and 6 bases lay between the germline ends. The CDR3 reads CASSDLGYTF. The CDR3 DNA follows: TGTGCCAGCAGTGACCTGGGCTACACCTTC.

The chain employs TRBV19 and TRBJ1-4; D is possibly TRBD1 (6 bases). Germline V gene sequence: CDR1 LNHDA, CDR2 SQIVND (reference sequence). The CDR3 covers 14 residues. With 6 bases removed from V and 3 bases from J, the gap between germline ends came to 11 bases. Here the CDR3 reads CASRQGGSNEKLFF. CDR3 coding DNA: TGTGCCAGTAGACAGGGAGGCTCTAATGAAAAACTGTTTTTT.

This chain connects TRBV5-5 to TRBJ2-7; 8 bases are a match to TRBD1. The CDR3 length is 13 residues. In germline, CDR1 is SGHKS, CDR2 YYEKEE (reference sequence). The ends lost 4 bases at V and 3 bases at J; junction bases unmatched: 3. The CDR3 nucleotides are TGTGCCAGCAGCCGGGACAGGAGCTACGAGCAGTACTTC. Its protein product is CASSRDRSYEQYF. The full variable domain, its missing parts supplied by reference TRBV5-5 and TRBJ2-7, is DAGVTQSPTHLIKTRGQQVTLRCSPISGHKSVSWYQQVLGQGPQFIFQYYEKEERGRGNFPDRFSARQFPNYSSELNVNALLLGDSALYLCASSRDRSYEQYFGPGTRLTVT.

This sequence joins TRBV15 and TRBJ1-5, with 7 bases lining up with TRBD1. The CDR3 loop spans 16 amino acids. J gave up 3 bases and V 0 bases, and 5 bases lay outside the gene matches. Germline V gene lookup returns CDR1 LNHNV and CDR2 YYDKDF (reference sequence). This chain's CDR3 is CATSRDPGQINQPQHF. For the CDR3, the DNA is TGTGCCACCAGCAGAGACCCGGGACAGATCAATCAGCCCCAGCATTTT.

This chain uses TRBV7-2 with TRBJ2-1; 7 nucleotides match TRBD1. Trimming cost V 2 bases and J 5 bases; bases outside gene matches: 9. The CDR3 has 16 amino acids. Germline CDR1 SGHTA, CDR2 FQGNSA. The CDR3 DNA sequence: TGTGCCAGCAGCTTATCGGGACAGTGGAATCACAATGAGCAGTTCTTC. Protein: CASSLSGQWNHNEQFF.

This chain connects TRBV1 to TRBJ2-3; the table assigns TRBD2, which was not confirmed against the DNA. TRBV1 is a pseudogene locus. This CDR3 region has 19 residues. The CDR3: CTSSQVGLAGAQSTDTQYF. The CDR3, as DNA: TGCACCAGCAGCCAAGTGGGGCTAGCGGGGGCCCAAAGCACAGATACGCAGTATTTT.

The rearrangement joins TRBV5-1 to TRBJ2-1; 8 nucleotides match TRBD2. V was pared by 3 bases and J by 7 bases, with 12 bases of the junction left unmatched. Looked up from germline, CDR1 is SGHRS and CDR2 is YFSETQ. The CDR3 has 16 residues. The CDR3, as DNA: TGCGCCAGCAGCTCGAACCCGGGAGGGGGACTGAATGAGCAGTTCTTC. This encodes CASSSNPGGGLNEQFF.